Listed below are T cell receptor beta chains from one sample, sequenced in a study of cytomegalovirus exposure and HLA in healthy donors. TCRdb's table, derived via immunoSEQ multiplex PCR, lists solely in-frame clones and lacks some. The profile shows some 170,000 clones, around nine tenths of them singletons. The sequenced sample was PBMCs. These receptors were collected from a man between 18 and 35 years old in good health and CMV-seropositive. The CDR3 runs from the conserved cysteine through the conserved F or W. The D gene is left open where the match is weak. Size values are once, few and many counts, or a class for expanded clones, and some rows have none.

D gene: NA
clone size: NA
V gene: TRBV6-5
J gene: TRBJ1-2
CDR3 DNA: TGTGCCAGCAGTTACACTCAGACAGCTAACTATGGCTACACCTTC
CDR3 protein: CASSYTQTANYGYTF

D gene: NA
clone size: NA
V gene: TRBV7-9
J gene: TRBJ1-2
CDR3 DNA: TGTGCCAGCAGCTCCAAGGAGCAAATCTATGGCTACACCTTC
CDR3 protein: CASSSKEQIYGYTF

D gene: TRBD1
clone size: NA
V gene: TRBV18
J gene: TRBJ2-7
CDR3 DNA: TGTGCCAGCTCACTCCGGGACAGGGTGTTCAGCGAGCAGTACTTC
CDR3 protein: CASSLRDRVFSEQYF

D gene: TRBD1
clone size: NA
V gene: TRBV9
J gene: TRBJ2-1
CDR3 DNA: TGTGCCAGCAGCGGGTCCGGACAGGGCGGCTACAATGAGCAGTTCTTC
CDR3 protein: CASSGSGQGGYNEQFF

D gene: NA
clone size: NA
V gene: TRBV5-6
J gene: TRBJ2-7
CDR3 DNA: TGTGCCAGCAGCTTGCCGGGAGCTCTATACGAGCAGTACTTC
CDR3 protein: CASSLPGALYEQYF

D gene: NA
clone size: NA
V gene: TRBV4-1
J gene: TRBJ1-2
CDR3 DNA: TGCGCCAGCAGCCAATCCGTCCCCGGGGACTATGGCTACACCTTC
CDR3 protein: CASSQSVPGDYGYTF

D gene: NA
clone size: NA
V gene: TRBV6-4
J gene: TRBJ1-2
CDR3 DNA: TGTGCCAGCTTTGGGCAGGGCCTACCCTATGGCTACACCTTC
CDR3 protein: CASFGQGLPYGYTF

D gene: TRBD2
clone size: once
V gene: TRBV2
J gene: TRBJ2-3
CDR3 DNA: TGTGCCAGCAGAAGCGGGGGCCCAGATACGCAGTATTTT
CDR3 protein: CASRSGGPDTQYF

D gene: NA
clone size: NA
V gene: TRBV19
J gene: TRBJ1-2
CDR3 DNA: TGTGCCAGTAGCCCCGGACAGTCGTATGGCTACACCTTC
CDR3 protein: CASSPGQSYGYTF

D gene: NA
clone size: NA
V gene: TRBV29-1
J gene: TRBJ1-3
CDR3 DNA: TGCAGCGTTGAGACACCTGGAAACACCATATATTTT
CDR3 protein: CSVETPGNTIYF

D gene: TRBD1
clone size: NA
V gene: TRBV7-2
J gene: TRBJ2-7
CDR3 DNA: TGTGCCAGCAGCCTGGACAGGGTATACGAGCAGTACTTC
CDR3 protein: CASSLDRVYEQYF

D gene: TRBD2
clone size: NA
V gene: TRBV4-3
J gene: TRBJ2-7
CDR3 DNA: TGCGCCAGCAGCCAAGACCCCCCTAGCGGGGGCCTCTACGAGCAGTACTTC
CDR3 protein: CASSQDPPSGGLYEQYF

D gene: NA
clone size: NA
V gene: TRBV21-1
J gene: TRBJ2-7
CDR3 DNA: TGTGCCAGCAGCAAAGTCGGCAGGGGCCTTTCCTACGAGCAGTACTTC
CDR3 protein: CASSKVGRGLSYEQYF

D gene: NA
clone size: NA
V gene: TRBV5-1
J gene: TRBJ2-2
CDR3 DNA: TGCGCCAGCAGAAGAGGGGGGGAGGACACCGGGGAGCTGTTTTTT
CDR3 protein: CASRRGGEDTGELFF

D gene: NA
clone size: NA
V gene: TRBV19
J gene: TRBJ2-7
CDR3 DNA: TGTGCCAGTAGTATTGTGGGCACCTACGAGCAGTACTTC
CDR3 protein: CASSIVGTYEQYF

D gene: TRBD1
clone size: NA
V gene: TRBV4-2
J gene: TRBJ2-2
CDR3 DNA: TGTGCCAGCCGGGCAGGGGGCCTCACCGGGGAGCTGTTTTTT
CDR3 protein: CASRAGGLTGELFF

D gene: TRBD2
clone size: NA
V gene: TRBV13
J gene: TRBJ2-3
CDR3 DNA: TGTGCCAGCAGCCCTGGACTAGCGGGAGTTGACACAGATACGCAGTATTTT
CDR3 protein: CASSPGLAGVDTDTQYF

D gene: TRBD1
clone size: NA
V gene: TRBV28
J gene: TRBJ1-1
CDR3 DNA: TGTGCCAGCAAGACAGGGTACACTGAAGCTTTCTTT
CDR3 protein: CASKTGYTEAFF

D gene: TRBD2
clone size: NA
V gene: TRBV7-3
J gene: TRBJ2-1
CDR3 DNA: TGTGCCAGCAGCCTATGGACTAGCGGAAGTGAGCAGTTCTTC
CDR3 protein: CASSLWTSGSEQFF

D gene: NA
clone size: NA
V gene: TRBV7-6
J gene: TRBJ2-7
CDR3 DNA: TGTGCCAGCAGCTTAGCGGGGGGGGGCCGGATTGAGGAGCAGTACTTC
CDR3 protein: CASSLAGGGRIEEQYF

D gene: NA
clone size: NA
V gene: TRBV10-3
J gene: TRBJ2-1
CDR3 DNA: TGTGCCATCAGTGAATCAGAGAGGTCGGGTGAAGGCTATGAGCAGTTCTTC
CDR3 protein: CAISESERSGEGYEQFF

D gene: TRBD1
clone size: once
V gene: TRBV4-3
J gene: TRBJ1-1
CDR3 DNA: TGCGCCAGCAGCCAAGGAGGCAGGGGGCAAGGGAACACTGAAGCTTTCTTT
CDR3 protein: CASSQGGRGQGNTEAFF

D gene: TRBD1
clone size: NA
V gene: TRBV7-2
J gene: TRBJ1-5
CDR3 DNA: TGTGCCAGCAGCTTCTCCGGGACAGGGAGCAATCAGCCCCAGCATTTT
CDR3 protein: CASSFSGTGSNQPQHF

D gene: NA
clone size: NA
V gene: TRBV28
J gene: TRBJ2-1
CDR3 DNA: TGTGCCAGCACCCACAACTCGGAGAAGTACTCCTACAATGAGCAGTTCTTC
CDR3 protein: CASTHNSEKYSYNEQFF

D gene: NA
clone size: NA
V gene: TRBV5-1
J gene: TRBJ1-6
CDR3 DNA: TGCGCCAGCAGCTTGGCAGGGCGTGGGTATAATTCACCCCTCCACTTT
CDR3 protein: CASSLAGRGYNSPLHF

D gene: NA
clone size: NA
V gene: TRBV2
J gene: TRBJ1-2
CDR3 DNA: TGTGCCAGCAGTGAGGACTCCGGAGGGGTGTGCACCTTC
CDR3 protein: CASSEDSGGVCTF

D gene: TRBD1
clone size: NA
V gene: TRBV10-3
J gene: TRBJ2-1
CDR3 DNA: TGTGCCATCAGTGGAGGGGACAGGGTTTCGAACAATGAGCAGTTCTTC
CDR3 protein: CAISGGDRVSNNEQFF

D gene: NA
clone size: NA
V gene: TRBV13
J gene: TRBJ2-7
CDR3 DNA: TGTGCCAGCAGCTTAGGCGAGGGGAGGTACGAGCAGTACTTC
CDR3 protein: CASSLGEGRYEQYF

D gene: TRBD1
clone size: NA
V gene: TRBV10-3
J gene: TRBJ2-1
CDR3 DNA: TGTGCCATCAGTGACCCGACAGGGGGCTACAATGAGCAGTTCTTC
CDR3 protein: CAISDPTGGYNEQFF

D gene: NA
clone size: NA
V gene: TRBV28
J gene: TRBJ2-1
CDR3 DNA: TGTGCCACCTCGGGTTTTCTCTTCCTGCGGGAGCAGTTCTTC
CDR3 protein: CATSGFLFLREQFF

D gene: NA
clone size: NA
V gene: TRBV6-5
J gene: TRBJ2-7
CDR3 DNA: TGTGCCAGCAGTTACTCGCCAGTTTTATCTCACTACGAGCAGTACTTC
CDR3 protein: CASSYSPVLSHYEQYF